This T cell receptor beta chain was recovered during a study of shared clonotypes between healthy human individuals. The CDR3 has 14 residues. V lost 5 bases and J lost 3, with 11 bases in between. Germline assignment: CDR1 MGHRA and CDR2 YSYEKL. This table comes from immunoSEQ multiplex PCR, and its TCRdb copy is limited to in-frame clones, with some not included. The table records about 2.4 million clones, 93% of them present only once. Study outcomes and limitations: Investigators collected only blood, and repertoires in tissues likely differ. Several donors had around 5.5% of their naive CD4 clonotypes in common. Generally, naive subsets came out with larger estimated richness than memory subsets.

This clone showed up just a few times. Its antigen is not known. Sequencing was done on a sample of naive CD4+ T cells from PBMCs. The sample's subset: CD45RA+ positively selected. This TCR was sampled from a man between 18 and 29 years old in good health. Some clones in this sample may be carry-over from other donors' samples. The chain couples TRBV4-1 to TRBJ1-5; D is perhaps TRBD1 (6 bases). CDR3 residues: CASSLQGINQPQHF. DNA for the CDR3: TGCGCCAGCAGCTTGCAGGGGATCAATCAGCCCCAGCATTTT.